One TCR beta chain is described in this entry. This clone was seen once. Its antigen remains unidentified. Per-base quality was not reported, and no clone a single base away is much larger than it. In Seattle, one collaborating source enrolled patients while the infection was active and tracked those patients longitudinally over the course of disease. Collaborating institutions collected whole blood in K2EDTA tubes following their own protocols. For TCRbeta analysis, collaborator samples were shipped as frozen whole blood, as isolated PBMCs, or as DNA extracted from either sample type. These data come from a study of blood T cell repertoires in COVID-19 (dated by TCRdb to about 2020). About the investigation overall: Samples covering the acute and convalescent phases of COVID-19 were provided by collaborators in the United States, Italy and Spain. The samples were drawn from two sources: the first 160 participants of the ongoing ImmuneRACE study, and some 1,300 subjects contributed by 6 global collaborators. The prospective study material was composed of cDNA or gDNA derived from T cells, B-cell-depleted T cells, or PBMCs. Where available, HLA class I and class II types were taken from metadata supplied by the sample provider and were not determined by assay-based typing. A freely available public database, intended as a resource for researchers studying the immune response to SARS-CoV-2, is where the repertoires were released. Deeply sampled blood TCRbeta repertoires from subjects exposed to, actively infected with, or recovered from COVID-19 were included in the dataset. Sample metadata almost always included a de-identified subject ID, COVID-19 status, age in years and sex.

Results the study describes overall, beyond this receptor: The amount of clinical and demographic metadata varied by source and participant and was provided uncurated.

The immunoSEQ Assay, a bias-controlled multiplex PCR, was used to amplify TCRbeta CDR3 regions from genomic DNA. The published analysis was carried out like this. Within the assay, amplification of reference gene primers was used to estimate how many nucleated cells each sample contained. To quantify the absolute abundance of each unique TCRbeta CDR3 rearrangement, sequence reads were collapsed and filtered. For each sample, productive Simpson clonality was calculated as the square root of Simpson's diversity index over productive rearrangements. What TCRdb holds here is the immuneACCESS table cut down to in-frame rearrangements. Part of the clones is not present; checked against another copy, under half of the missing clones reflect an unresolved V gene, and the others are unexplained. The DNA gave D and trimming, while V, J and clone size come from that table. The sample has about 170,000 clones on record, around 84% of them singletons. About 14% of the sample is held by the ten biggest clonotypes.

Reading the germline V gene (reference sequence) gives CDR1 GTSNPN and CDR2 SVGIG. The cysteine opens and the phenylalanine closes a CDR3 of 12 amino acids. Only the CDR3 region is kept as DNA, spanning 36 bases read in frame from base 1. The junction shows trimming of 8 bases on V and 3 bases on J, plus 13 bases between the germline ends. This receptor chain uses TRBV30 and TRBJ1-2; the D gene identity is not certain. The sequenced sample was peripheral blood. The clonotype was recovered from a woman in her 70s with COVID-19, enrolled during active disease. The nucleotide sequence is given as TGTGCCGTAGTCGAGGGTTACTATGGCTACACCTTC. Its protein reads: CAVVEGYYGYTF.